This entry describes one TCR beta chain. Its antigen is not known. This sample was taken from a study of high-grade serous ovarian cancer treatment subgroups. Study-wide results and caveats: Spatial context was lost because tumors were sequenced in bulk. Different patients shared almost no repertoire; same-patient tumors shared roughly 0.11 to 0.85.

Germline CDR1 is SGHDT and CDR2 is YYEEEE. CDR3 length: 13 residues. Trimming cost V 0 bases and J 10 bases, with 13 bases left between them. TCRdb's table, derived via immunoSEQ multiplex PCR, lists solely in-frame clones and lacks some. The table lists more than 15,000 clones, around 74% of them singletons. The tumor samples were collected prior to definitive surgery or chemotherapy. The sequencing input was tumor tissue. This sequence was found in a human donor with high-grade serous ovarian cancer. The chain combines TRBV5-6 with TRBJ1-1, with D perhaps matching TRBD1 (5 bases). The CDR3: CASSLGGGGGAFF. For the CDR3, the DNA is TGTGCCAGCAGCTTGGGAGGAGGCGGGGGAGCTTTCTTT.